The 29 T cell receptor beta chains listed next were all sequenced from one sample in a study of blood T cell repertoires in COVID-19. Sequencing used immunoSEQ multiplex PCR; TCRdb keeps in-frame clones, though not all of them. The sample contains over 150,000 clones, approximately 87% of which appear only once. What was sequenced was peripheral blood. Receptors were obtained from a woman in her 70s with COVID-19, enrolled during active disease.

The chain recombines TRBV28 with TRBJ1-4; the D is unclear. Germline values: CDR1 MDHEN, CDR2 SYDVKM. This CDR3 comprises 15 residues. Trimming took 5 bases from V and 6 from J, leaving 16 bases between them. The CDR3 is CASSPGGVLDEKLFF. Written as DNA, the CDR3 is TGTGCCAGCAGTCCGGGCGGGGTACTGGATGAAAAACTGTTTTTT. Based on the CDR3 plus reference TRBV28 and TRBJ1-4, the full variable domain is DVKVTQSSRYLVKRTGEKVFLECVQDMDHENMFWYRQDPGLGLRLIYFSYDVKMKEKGDIPEGYSVSREKKERFSLILESASTNQTSMYLCASSPGGVLDEKLFFGSGTQLSVL.

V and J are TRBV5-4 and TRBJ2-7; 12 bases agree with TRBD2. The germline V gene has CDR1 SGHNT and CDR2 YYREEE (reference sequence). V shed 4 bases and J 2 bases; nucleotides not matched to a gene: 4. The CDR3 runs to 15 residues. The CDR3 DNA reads TGTGCCAGCAGCCTTCGGACTAGCGGGGCCTACGAGCAGTACTTC. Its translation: CASSLRTSGAYEQYF.

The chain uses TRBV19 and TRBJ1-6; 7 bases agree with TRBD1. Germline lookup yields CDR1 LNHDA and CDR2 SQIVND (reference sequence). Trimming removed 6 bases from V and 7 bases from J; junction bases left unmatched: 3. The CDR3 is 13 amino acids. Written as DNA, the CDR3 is TGTGCCAGTAGCGGGACAGCCAATTCACCCCTCCACTTT. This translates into CASSGTANSPLHF.

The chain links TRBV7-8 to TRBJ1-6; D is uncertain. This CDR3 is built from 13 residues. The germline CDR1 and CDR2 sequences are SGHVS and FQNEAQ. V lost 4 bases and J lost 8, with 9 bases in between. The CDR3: CASSSLRDSPLHF. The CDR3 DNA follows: TGTGCCAGCAGCTCTCTCCGGGATTCACCCCTCCACTTT.

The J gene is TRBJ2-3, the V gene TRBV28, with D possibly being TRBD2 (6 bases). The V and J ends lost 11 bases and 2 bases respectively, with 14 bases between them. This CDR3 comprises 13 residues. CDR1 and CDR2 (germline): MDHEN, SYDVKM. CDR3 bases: TGTGCCGCATACAGGAGGGACACAGATACGCAGTATTTT. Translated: CAAYRRDTDTQYF.

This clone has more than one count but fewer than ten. The CDR3 region is CASSKGHLVNTEAFF. CDR3 DNA sequence: TGTGCCAGCAGCAAGGGACACCTGGTGAACACTGAAGCTTTCTTT. This sequence joins TRBV2 and TRBJ1-1; D might be TRBD1 (6 bases). The V gene's germline CDR1 is SNHLY and CDR2 FYNNEI. V lost 6 bases, J lost 0 bases, and 14 bases lay in between. The CDR3 totals 15 residues.

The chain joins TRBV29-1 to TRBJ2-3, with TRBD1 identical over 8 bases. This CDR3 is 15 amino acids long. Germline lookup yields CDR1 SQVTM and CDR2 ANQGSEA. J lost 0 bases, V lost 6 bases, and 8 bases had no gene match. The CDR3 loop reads CSVMRRTGSTDTQYF. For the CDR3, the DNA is TGCAGCGTAATGAGGAGGACAGGGAGCACAGATACGCAGTATTTT.

In nucleotides, the CDR3 is TGTGCCAGCAGCAAACCGGGACTAGCGGGGGGTATTGGGGAGCTGTTTTTT. Translating gives CASSKPGLAGGIGELFF. J is TRBJ2-2 and V is TRBV7-2; 15 positions match TRBD2. Looked up from germline, CDR1 is SGHTA and CDR2 is FQGNSA. Losses at the gene ends were 5 bases for V and 8 bases for J; bases not matched to a gene: 9. The CDR3 has 17 amino acids. The whole variable domain, remainder taken from reference TRBV7-2 and TRBJ2-2, is GAGVSQSPSNKVTEKGKDVELRCDPISGHTALYWYRQSLGQGLEFLIYFQGNSAPDKSGLPSDRFSAERTGGSVSTLTIQRTQQEDSAVYLCASSKPGLAGGIGELFFGEGSRLTVL.

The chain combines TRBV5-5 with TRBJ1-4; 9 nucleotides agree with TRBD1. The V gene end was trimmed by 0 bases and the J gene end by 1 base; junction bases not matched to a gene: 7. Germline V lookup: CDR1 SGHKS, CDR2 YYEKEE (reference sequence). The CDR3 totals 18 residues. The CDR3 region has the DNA TGTGCCAGCAGCTTGGTACAGGGGGCGGGCAGAACTAATGAAAAACTGTTTTTT. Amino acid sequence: CASSLVQGAGRTNEKLFF.

Here the CDR3 reads CASRYQGGGNSPLHF. CDR3 bases: TGTGCCAGCCGATACCAGGGGGGCGGGAATTCACCCCTCCACTTT. The chain carries TRBV28 and TRBJ1-6; 7 bases fit TRBD1. Germline V CDR1 and CDR2: MDHEN, SYDVKM. The CDR3 sequence is 15 residues long. The trim removed 8 bases at V and 7 bases at J, leaving 11 bases unmatched. Drawing the rest from reference TRBV28 and TRBJ1-6, the complete variable domain is DVKVTQSSRYLVKRTGEKVFLECVQDMDHENMFWYRQDPGLGLRLIYFSYDVKMKEKGDIPEGYSVSREKKERFSLILESASTNQTSMYLCASRYQGGGNSPLHFGNGTRLTVT.

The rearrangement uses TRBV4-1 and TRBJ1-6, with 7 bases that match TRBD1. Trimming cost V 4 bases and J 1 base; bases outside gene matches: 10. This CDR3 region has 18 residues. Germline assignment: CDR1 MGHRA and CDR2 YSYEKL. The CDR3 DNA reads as TGCGCCAGCAGCCCACCGATAGGGGGCTATTCCTATAATTCACCCCTCCACTTT. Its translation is CASSPPIGGYSYNSPLHF.

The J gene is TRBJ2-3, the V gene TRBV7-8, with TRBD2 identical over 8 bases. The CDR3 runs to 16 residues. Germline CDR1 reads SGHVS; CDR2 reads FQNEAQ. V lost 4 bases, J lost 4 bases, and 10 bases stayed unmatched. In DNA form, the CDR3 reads TGTGCCAGCAGCTCACTAGCGGCGGGGGTGGCAGATACGCAGTATTTT. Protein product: CASSSLAAGVADTQYF.

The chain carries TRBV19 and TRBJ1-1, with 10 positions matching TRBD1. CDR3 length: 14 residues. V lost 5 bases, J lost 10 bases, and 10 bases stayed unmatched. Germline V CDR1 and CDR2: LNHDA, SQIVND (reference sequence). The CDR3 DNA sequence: TGTGCCAGTAGTGGGGGACAGGGGAAAGGCGGAGCTTTCTTT. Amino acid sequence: CASSGGQGKGGAFF.

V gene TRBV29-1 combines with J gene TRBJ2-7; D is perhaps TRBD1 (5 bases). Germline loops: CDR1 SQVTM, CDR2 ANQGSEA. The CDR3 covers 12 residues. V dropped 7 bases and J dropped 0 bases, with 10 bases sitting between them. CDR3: CSATVSSYEQYF. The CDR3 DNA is TGCAGCGCGACAGTTAGCTCCTACGAGCAGTACTTC.

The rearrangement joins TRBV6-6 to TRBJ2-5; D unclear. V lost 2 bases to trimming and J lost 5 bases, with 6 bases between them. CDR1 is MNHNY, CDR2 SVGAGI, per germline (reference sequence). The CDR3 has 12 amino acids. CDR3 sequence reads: CASSYQEETQYF. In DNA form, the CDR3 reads TGTGCCAGCAGTTACCAAGAGGAGACCCAGTACTTC.

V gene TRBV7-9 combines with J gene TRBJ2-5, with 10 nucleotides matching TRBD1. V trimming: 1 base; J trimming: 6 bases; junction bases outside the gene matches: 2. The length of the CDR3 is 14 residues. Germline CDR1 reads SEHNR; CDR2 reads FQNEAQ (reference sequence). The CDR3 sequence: CASSLGTGGKTQYF. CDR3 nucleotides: TGTGCCAGCAGCTTAGGGACAGGGGGAAAGACCCAGTACTTC. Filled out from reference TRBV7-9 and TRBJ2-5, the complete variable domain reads DTGVSQNPRHKITKRGQNVTFRCDPISEHNRLYWYRQTLGQGPEFLTYFQNEAQLEKSRLLSDRFSAERPKGSFSTLEIQRTEQGDSAMYLCASSLGTGGKTQYFGPGTRLLVL.

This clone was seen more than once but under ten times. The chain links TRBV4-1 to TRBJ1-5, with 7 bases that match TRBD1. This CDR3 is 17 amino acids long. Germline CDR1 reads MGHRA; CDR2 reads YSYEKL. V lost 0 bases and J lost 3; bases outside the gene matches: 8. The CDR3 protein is CASSQEPPDRPNQPQHF. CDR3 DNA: TGCGCCAGCAGCCAAGAACCCCCGGACAGGCCCAATCAGCCCCAGCATTTT.

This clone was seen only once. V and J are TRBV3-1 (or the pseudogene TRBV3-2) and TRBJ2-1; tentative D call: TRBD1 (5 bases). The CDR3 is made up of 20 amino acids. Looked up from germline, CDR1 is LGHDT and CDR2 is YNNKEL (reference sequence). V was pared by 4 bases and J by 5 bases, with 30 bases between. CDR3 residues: CASSPRFSTVAKYTHNEQFF. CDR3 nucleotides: TGTGCCAGCAGCCCCCGTTTCTCGACAGTGGCCAAGTACACACACAATGAGCAGTTCTTC.

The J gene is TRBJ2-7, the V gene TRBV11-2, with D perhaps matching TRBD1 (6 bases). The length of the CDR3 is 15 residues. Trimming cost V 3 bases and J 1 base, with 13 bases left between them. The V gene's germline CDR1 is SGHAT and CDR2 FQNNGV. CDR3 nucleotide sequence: TGTGCCAGCAGCTTTGGGACACGGTCATCCTACGAGCAGTACTTC. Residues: CASSFGTRSSYEQYF.

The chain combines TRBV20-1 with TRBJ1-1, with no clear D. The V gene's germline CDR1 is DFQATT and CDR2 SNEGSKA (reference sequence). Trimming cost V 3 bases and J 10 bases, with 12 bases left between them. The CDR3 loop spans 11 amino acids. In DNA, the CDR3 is TGCAGTGCTAGGAGTCAGCGGGGAGCTTTCTTT. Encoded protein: CSARSQRGAFF.

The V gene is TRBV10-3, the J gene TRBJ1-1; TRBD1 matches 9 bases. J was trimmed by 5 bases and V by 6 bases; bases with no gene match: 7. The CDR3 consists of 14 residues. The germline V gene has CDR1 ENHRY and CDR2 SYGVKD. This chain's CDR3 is CAIRGDRAWTEAFF. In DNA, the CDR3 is TGTGCCATCAGGGGGGACAGGGCGTGGACTGAAGCTTTCTTT.

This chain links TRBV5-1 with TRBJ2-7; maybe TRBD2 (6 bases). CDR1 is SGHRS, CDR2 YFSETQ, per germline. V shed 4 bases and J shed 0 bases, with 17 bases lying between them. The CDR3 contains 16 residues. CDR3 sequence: CASSLLGGVSSYEQYF. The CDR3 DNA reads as TGCGCCAGCAGCCTTCTGGGCGGGGTCAGCTCCTACGAGCAGTACTTC.

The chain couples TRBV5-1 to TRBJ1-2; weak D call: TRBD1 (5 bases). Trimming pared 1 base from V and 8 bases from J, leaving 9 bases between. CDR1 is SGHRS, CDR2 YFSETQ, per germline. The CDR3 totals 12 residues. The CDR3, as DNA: TGCGCCAGCAGCTTGCCAGGGTTGGGCTACACCTTC. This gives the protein CASSLPGLGYTF.

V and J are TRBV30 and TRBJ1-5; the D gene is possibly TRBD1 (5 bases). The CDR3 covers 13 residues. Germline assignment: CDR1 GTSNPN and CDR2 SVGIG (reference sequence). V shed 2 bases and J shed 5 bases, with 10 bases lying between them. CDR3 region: CAWSQGGDQPQHF. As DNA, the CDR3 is TGTGCCTGGAGTCAGGGAGGGGATCAGCCCCAGCATTTT. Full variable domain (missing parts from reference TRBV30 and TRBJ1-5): SQTIHQWPATLVQPVGSPLSLECTVEGTSNPNLYWYRQAAGRGLQLLFYSVGIGQISSEVPQNLSASRPQDRQFILSSKKLLLSDSGFYLCAWSQGGDQPQHFGDGTRLSIL.

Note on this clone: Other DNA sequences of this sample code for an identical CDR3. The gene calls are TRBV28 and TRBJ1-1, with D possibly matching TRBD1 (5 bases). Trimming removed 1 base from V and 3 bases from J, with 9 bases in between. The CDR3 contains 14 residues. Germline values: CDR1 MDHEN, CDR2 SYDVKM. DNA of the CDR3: TGTGCCAGCAGTTTATCGGGGGGATACACTGAAGCTTTCTTT. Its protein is CASSLSGGYTEAFF.

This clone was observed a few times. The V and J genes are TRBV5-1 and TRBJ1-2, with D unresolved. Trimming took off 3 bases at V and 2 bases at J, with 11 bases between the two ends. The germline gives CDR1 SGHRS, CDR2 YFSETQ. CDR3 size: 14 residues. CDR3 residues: CASSWGSGNYGYTF. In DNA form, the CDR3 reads TGCGCCAGCAGCTGGGGTAGCGGGAACTATGGCTACACCTTC.

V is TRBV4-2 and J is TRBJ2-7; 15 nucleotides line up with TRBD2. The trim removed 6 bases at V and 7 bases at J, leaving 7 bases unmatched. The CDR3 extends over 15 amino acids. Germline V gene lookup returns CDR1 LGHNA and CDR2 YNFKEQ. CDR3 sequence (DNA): TGTGCCAGCAGTCCCGGGACTAGCGGGGGGAGGGAGCAGTACTTC. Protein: CASSPGTSGGREQYF.

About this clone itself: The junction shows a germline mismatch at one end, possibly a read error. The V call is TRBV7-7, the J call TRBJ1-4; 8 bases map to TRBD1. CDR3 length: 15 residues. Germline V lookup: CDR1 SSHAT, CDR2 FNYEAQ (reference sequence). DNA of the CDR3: TGTGCTAGCAGCCCTCGGACAGGGTTGAATGAAAAACTGTTTTTT. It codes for CASSPRTGLNEKLFF.

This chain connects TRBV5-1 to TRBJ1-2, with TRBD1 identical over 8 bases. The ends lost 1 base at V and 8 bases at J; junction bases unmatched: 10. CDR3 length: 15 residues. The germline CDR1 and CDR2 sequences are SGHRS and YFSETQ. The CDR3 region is CASSLSGQGARGYTF. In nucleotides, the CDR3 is TGCGCCAGCAGCTTGTCGGGTCAGGGGGCCAGAGGCTACACCTTC.